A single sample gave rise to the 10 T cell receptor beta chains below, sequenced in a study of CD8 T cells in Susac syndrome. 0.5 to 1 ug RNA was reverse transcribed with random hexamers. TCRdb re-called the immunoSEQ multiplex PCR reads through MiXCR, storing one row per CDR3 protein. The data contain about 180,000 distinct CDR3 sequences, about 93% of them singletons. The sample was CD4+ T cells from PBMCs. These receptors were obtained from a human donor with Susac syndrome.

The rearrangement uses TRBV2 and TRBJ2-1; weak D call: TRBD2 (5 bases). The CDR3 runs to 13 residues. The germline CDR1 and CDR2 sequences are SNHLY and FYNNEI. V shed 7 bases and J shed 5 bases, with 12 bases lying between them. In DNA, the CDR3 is TGTGCCAGCACTTTGGACTCTCACAATGAGCAGTTCTTC. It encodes CASTLDSHNEQFF.

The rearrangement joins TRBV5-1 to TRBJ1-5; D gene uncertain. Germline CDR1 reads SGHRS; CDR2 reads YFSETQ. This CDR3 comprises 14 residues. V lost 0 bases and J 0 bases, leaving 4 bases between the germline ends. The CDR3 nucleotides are TGCGCCAGCAGCTTGGACGGTAGCAATCAGCCCCAGCATTTT. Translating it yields CASSLDGSNQPQHF.

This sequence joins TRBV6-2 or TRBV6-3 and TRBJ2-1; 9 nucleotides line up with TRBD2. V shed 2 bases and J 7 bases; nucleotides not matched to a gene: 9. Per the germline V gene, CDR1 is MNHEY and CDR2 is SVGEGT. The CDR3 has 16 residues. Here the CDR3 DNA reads TGTGCCAGCAGTTACCCTAGCGGGGCAACAGGGAATGAGCAGTTCTTC. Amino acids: CASSYPSGATGNEQFF.

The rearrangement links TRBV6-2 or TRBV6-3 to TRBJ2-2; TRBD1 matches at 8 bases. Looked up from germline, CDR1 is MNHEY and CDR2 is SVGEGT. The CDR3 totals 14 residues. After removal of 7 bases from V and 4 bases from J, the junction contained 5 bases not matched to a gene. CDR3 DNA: TGTGCCAGCACTGAGGACAGGGTCACCGGGGAGCTGTTTTTT. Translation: CASTEDRVTGELFF.

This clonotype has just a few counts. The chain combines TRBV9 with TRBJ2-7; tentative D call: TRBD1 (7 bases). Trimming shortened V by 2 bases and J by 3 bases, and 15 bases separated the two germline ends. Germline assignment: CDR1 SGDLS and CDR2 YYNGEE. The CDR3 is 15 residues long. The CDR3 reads CASSVNQGGNYEQYF. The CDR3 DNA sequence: TGTGCCAGCAGCGTCAATCAGGGGGGTAACTACGAGCAGTACTTC.

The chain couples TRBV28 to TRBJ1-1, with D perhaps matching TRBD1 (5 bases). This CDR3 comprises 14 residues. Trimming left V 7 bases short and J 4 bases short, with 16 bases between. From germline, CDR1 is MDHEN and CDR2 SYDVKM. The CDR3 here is CASIPKGMSTEAFF. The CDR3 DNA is TGTGCCAGCATCCCCAAGGGGATGAGCACTGAAGCTTTCTTT.

CDR3 loop: CASSASGTGTYGYTF. The CDR3, as DNA: TGTGCCAGCAGCGCATCCGGGACAGGGACCTATGGCTACACCTTC. The J gene is TRBJ1-2, the V gene TRBV9, with 9 bases aligning to TRBD1. Germline CDR1 and CDR2: SGDLS and YYNGEE. CDR3 length: 15 amino acids. The ends lost 3 bases at V and 4 bases at J; junction bases unmatched: 7.

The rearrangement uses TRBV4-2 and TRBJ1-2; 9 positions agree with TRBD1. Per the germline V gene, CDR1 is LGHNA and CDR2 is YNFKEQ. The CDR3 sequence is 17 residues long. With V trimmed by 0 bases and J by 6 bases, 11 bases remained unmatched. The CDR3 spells CASSQDLSGTGYDGYTF. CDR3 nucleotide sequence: TGTGCCAGCAGCCAAGACCTCTCCGGGACAGGGTATGATGGCTACACCTTC.

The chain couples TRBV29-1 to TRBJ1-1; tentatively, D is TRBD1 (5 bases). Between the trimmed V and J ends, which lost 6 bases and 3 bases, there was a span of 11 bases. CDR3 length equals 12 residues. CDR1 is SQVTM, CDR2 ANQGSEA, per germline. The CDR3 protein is CSVRRGYTEAFF. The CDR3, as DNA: TGCAGCGTCCGGAGGGGATACACTGAAGCTTTCTTT. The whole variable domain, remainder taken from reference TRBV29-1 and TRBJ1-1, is SAVISQKPSRDICQRGTSLTIQCQVDSQVTMMFWYRQQPGQSLTLIATANQGSEATYESGFVIDKFPISRPNLTFSTLTVSNMSPEDSSIYLCSVRRGYTEAFFGQGTRLTVV.

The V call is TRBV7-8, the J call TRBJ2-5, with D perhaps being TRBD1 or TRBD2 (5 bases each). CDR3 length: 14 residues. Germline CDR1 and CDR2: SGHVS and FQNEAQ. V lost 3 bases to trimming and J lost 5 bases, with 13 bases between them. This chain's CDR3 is CASSFRDVSETQYF. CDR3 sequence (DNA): TGTGCCAGCAGCTTCCGGGACGTGTCCGAGACCCAGTACTTC.